This T cell receptor (beta chain) was obtained from a study of shared clonotypes between healthy human individuals. Per germline, CDR1 SGHTA and CDR2 FQGNSA. The CDR3 is made up of 15 amino acids. The V end was cut by 5 bases, the J end by 2 bases, with 13 bases between. Negatively enriched CD4+ T cells were divided by CD45RA into naive and memory. Repertoires were generated with immunoSEQ multiplex PCR, while TCRdb's copy carries only in-frame clones and drops some. The sample includes some 1 million clones, around 74% of them seen just once. The sequencing sample was made of memory CD4+ T cells sorted from blood. Subset: CD45RA-negative fraction. The sequence was obtained from a man aged 18 to 29 in good health. The chain uses TRBV7-2 and TRBJ1-5, with D hard to call. CDR3 DNA sequence: TGTGCCAGCAGCCCCTCAATTAGTGGCAATCAGCCCCAGCATTTT. Translating gives CASSPSISGNQPQHF.